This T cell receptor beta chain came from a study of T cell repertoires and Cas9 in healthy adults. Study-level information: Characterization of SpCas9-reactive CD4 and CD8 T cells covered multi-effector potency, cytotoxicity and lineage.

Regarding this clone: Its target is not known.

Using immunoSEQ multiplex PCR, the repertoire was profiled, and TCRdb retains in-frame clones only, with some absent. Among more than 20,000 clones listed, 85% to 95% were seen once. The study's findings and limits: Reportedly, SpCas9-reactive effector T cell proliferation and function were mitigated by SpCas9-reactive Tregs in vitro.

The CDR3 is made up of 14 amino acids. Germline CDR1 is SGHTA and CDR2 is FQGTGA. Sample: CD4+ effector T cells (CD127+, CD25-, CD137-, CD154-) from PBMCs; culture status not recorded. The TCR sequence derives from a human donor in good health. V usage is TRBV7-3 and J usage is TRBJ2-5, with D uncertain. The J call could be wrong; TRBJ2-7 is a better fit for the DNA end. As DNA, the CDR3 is TGTGCCAGCAGCTCACTCCTAGGGCCCTACGAGCAGTACTTC. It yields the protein CASSSLLGPYEQYF.